These T cell receptor beta chains were read from a single sample in a study of blood T cells in healthy people across ages. TCRdb analysed the 5' RACE reads with MiXCR anew, one entry per CDR3 protein. Of 550,000 to 650,000 distinct CDR3 sequences in the sample, roughly 31% were seen once. Specimen: blood. The receptors derive from a woman of 80 years or more in good health. Both conserved end residues are part of each CDR3. D genes are given only for firm matches. Clone size is given for some rows only: seen once, a few or many times, or a class if the clone is expanded.

J gene: TRBJ2-1
clone size: many
V gene: TRBV9
D gene: NA
CDR3 protein: CASSVGSGTNVGHDEQFF
CDR3 DNA: TGTGCCAGCAGCGTAGGGTCGGGGACCAATGTCGGGCACGATGAGCAGTTCTTC

J gene: TRBJ2-5
clone size: many
V gene: TRBV6-6
D gene: NA
CDR3 protein: CASSYRDGWETQYF
CDR3 DNA: TGTGCCAGCAGTTATCGCGATGGTTGGGAGACCCAGTACTTC

J gene: TRBJ2-5
clone size: few
V gene: TRBV9
D gene: NA
CDR3 protein: CVSSVSPGAGETQYF
CDR3 DNA: TGTGTCAGCAGCGTCTCTCCGGGGGCAGGTGAGACCCAGTACTTC

J gene: TRBJ1-2
clone size: NA
V gene: TRBV2
D gene: NA
CDR3 protein: CASQKLASNYGYTF
CDR3 DNA: TGTGCCAGCCAGAAGCTTGCCTCTAACTATGGCTACACCTTC

J gene: TRBJ2-3
clone size: once
V gene: TRBV20-1
D gene: NA
CDR3 protein: CSAPPGGGGLSTQYF
CDR3 DNA: TGCAGTGCGCCCCCGGGGGGCGGGGGCCTGTCTACGCAGTATTTT

J gene: TRBJ2-5
clone size: NA
V gene: TRBV20-1
D gene: NA
CDR3 protein: CSARGQGKTQYF
CDR3 DNA: TGCAGTGCTAGAGGGCAGGGAAAGACCCAGTACTTC

J gene: TRBJ1-1
clone size: NA
V gene: TRBV15
D gene: NA
CDR3 protein: CATSRERGSGEAFF
CDR3 DNA: TGTGCCACCAGCAGAGAAAGGGGATCGGGTGAAGCTTTCTTT

J gene: TRBJ1-6
clone size: NA
V gene: TRBV6-6
D gene: NA
CDR3 protein: CASINAGLSPLHF
CDR3 DNA: TGTGCCAGCATTAACGCTGGGTTATCACCCCTCCACTTT

J gene: TRBJ2-1
clone size: NA
V gene: TRBV7-6
D gene: NA
CDR3 protein: CASSPPGRFNNEQFF
CDR3 DNA: TGTGCCAGCAGCCCCCCGGGGCGGTTCAACAATGAGCAGTTCTTC

J gene: TRBJ2-1
clone size: many
V gene: TRBV7-2
D gene: TRBD1
CDR3 protein: CASSDPGTGSYNEQFF
CDR3 DNA: TGTGCCAGCAGCGATCCCGGGACAGGATCCTACAATGAGCAGTTCTTC

J gene: TRBJ2-7
clone size: NA
V gene: TRBV9
D gene: TRBD1
CDR3 protein: CAGSFGTGGAYEQYF
CDR3 DNA: TGTGCCGGCAGCTTTGGGACAGGGGGCGCCTACGAGCAGTACTTT

J gene: TRBJ2-7
clone size: many
V gene: TRBV4-3
D gene: NA
CDR3 protein: CASSHRLRRSEQYF
CDR3 DNA: TGCGCCAGCAGCCATCGACTCAGGCGTAGCGAGCAGTACTTC

J gene: TRBJ2-1
clone size: many
V gene: TRBV7-2
D gene: TRBD2
CDR3 protein: CASSPSELAGGIWYNEQFF
CDR3 DNA: TGTGCCAGCAGCCCTTCGGAACTAGCGGGGGGCATATGGTACAATGAGCAGTTCTTC

J gene: TRBJ2-5
clone size: many
V gene: TRBV28
D gene: TRBD1
CDR3 protein: CASSETGRETQYF
CDR3 DNA: TGTGCCAGCAGTGAGACAGGGCGAGAGACCCAGTACTTC

J gene: TRBJ2-5
clone size: many
V gene: TRBV6-6
D gene: NA
CDR3 protein: CASWATGGGETQYF
CDR3 DNA: TGTGCCAGCTGGGCAACAGGGGGGGGAGAGACCCAGTACTTC

J gene: TRBJ1-6
clone size: NA
V gene: TRBV5-4
D gene: TRBD1
CDR3 protein: CASSLGTAPSPLHF
CDR3 DNA: TGTGCCAGCAGCCTCGGGACAGCACCCTCACCCCTCCACTTT

J gene: TRBJ2-7
clone size: NA
V gene: TRBV20-1
D gene: NA
CDR3 protein: CSARDPVFYEQYF
CDR3 DNA: TGCAGTGCTAGAGATCCCGTTTTCTACGAGCAGTACTTC

J gene: TRBJ2-5
clone size: few
V gene: TRBV3-1
D gene: NA
CDR3 protein: CASSHDWNEQYF
CDR3 DNA: TGTGCCAGCAGCCACGACTGGAATGAGCAGTACTTC

J gene: TRBJ2-7
clone size: many
V gene: TRBV20-1
D gene: NA
CDR3 protein: CSARDGPAKDEQYF
CDR3 DNA: TGCAGTGCTAGAGATGGTCCGGCGAAGGACGAGCAGTACTTC

J gene: TRBJ2-2
clone size: NA
V gene: TRBV7-6
D gene: NA
CDR3 protein: CASRSLWNTGELFF
CDR3 DNA: TGTGCCAGCAGGTCCCTGTGGAACACCGGGGAGCTGTTTTTT

J gene: TRBJ2-7
clone size: many
V gene: TRBV2
D gene: NA
CDR3 protein: CASRIDGSYEQYF
CDR3 DNA: TGTGCCAGCAGAATCGACGGCTCCTACGAGCAGTACTTC

J gene: TRBJ1-1
clone size: few
V gene: TRBV6-4
D gene: NA
CDR3 protein: CASSSEAGTEAFF
CDR3 DNA: TGTGCCAGCAGTTCCGAGGCCGGCACTGAAGCTTTCTTT

J gene: TRBJ2-4
clone size: many
V gene: TRBV6-1
D gene: NA
CDR3 protein: CASSLGISENIQYF
CDR3 DNA: TGTGCCAGCAGTTTAGGTATTTCCGAAAACATTCAGTACTTC

J gene: TRBJ2-1
clone size: many
V gene: TRBV27
D gene: TRBD2
CDR3 protein: CASTRWGGGANEQFF
CDR3 DNA: TGTGCCAGCACTCGGTGGGGCGGGGGGGCCAATGAGCAGTTCTTC

J gene: TRBJ1-6
clone size: NA
V gene: TRBV20-1
D gene: TRBD1
CDR3 protein: CSAPDRGSPLHF
CDR3 DNA: TGCAGTGCTCCCGACAGGGGTTCACCCCTCCACTTT

J gene: TRBJ1-1
clone size: NA
V gene: TRBV20-1
D gene: NA
CDR3 protein: CSATTSRGFAEAFF
CDR3 DNA: TGCAGTGCCACCACCTCGAGAGGGTTTGCTGAAGCTTTCTTT

J gene: TRBJ2-1
clone size: NA
V gene: TRBV20-1
D gene: TRBD2
CDR3 protein: CSARDGGRDPNEQFF
CDR3 DNA: TGCAGTGCTCGCGACGGCGGGAGGGATCCCAATGAGCAGTTCTTC

J gene: TRBJ1-2
clone size: many
V gene: TRBV20-1
D gene: NA
CDR3 protein: CSARDRHRANYGYTF
CDR3 DNA: TGCAGTGCTAGAGACCGACACAGAGCTAACTATGGCTACACCTTC

J gene: TRBJ2-6
clone size: many
V gene: TRBV27
D gene: NA
CDR3 protein: CASSLVPPGGFGGANVLTF
CDR3 DNA: TGTGCCAGCAGTTTAGTTCCCCCGGGTGGGTTCGGTGGGGCCAACGTCCTGACTTTC

J gene: TRBJ2-2
clone size: few
V gene: TRBV24-1
D gene: NA
CDR3 protein: CATSDFAYGELFF
CDR3 DNA: TGTGCCACCAGTGATTTTGCGTACGGGGAGCTGTTTTTT

J gene: TRBJ2-7
clone size: NA
V gene: TRBV28
D gene: TRBD2
CDR3 protein: CAAERLAGSNEQYF
CDR3 DNA: TGTGCCGCAGAGAGACTAGCGGGTTCCAATGAGCAGTACTTC

J gene: TRBJ2-7
clone size: many
V gene: TRBV5-5
D gene: TRBD2
CDR3 protein: CASSFQTSGTYEQYF
CDR3 DNA: TGTGCCAGCAGCTTTCAAACTAGCGGAACCTACGAGCAGTACTTC

J gene: TRBJ1-4
clone size: many
V gene: TRBV7-6
D gene: NA
CDR3 protein: CASSLAMAGATNEKLFF
CDR3 DNA: TGTGCCAGCAGCTTAGCGATGGCAGGGGCAACTAATGAAAAACTGTTTTTT

J gene: TRBJ1-1
clone size: NA
V gene: TRBV14
D gene: TRBD1
CDR3 protein: CASSRRQGSLNTEAFF
CDR3 DNA: TGTGCCAGCAGCCGGCGACAGGGGAGCTTGAACACTGAAGCTTTCTTT

J gene: TRBJ1-1
clone size: few
V gene: TRBV10-3
D gene: NA
CDR3 protein: CAISEGTGMNTEAFF
CDR3 DNA: TGTGCCATCAGTGAGGGAACAGGTATGAACACTGAAGCTTTCTTT

J gene: TRBJ2-6
clone size: many
V gene: TRBV12-3/TRBV12-4
D gene: TRBD1
CDR3 protein: CASSPDRAGANVLTF
CDR3 DNA: TGTGCCAGCAGTCCTGACAGGGCTGGGGCCAACGTCCTGACTTTC

J gene: TRBJ1-1
clone size: NA
V gene: TRBV5-1
D gene: NA
CDR3 protein: CAYRGSEAFF
CDR3 DNA: TGCGCCTACAGAGGGTCTGAAGCTTTCTTT

J gene: TRBJ1-2
clone size: once
V gene: TRBV5-1
D gene: TRBD1
CDR3 protein: CASSGAGQRAISTF
CDR3 DNA: TGCGCCAGCAGCGGCGCGGGACAGCGGGCCATATCGACCTTC

J gene: TRBJ2-5
clone size: many
V gene: TRBV12-5
D gene: NA
CDR3 protein: CASASGLGLETQYF
CDR3 DNA: TGTGCTAGTGCCTCAGGACTGGGATTAGAGACCCAGTACTTC

J gene: TRBJ2-7
clone size: many
V gene: TRBV5-1
D gene: TRBD1
CDR3 protein: CASSFDRADYEQYF
CDR3 DNA: TGCGCCAGCAGCTTCGACAGGGCGGATTACGAGCAGTACTTC

J gene: TRBJ2-7
clone size: NA
V gene: TRBV7-2
D gene: NA
CDR3 protein: CASSLGGSRGEQYF
CDR3 DNA: TGTGCCAGCAGCTTAGGAGGGAGCAGGGGCGAGCAGTACTTC

J gene: TRBJ2-1
clone size: many
V gene: TRBV3-1
D gene: NA
CDR3 protein: CASSQDKTGYNEQFF
CDR3 DNA: TGTGCCAGCAGCCAAGATAAGACCGGATACAATGAGCAGTTCTTC

J gene: TRBJ2-5
clone size: many
V gene: TRBV19
D gene: NA
CDR3 protein: CASRSGTQETQYF
CDR3 DNA: TGTGCCAGTAGGTCCGGGACCCAAGAGACCCAGTACTTC

J gene: TRBJ2-7
clone size: NA
V gene: TRBV5-1
D gene: NA
CDR3 protein: CASSLMGTGVYEQYF
CDR3 DNA: TGCGCCAGCAGCTTGATGGGGACGGGGGTCTACGAGCAGTACTTC

J gene: TRBJ2-3
clone size: once
V gene: TRBV7-3
D gene: NA
CDR3 protein: CASSEGRRDTQYF
CDR3 DNA: TGTGCCAGCAGCGAGGGGCGGAGGGATACGCAGTATTTT

J gene: TRBJ2-1
clone size: NA
V gene: TRBV29-1
D gene: TRBD2
CDR3 protein: CSVFAGTSGHNEQFF
CDR3 DNA: TGCAGCGTTTTCGCCGGGACTAGCGGTCACAATGAGCAGTTCTTC

J gene: TRBJ2-3
clone size: NA
V gene: TRBV11-3
D gene: NA
CDR3 protein: CASSQGWDTQYF
CDR3 DNA: TGTGCCAGCAGCCAAGGTTGGGATACGCAGTATTTT

J gene: TRBJ2-5
clone size: many
V gene: TRBV6-2/TRBV6-3
D gene: TRBD1
CDR3 protein: CASSYGGQQQETQYF
CDR3 DNA: TGTGCCAGCAGTTACGGGGGACAGCAACAAGAGACCCAGTACTTC

J gene: TRBJ2-7
clone size: NA
V gene: TRBV11-3
D gene: TRBD2
CDR3 protein: CASSPAGAFSYNEQYF
CDR3 DNA: TGTGCCAGCAGCCCAGCGGGGGCCTTTTCCTACAATGAGCAGTACTTC

J gene: TRBJ1-6
clone size: few
V gene: TRBV6-5
D gene: TRBD1
CDR3 protein: CASTTGGSYNSPLHF
CDR3 DNA: TGTGCCAGCACTACAGGGGGGTCCTATAATTCACCCCTCCACTTT

J gene: TRBJ2-3
clone size: NA
V gene: TRBV7-9
D gene: TRBD2
CDR3 protein: CASSPGTSGIDRAQYF
CDR3 DNA: TGTGCCAGCAGCCCTGGGACTAGCGGGATTGACCGTGCGCAGTATTTT

J gene: TRBJ2-7
clone size: NA
V gene: TRBV20-1
D gene: TRBD1
CDR3 protein: CSAPDRVHEQYF
CDR3 DNA: TGCAGTGCTCCGGACAGGGTCCACGAGCAGTACTTC

J gene: TRBJ1-3
clone size: NA
V gene: TRBV6-6
D gene: NA
CDR3 protein: CASGGGSRQGNTIYF
CDR3 DNA: TGTGCCAGCGGAGGGGGGTCACGGCAAGGAAACACCATATATTTT

J gene: TRBJ1-5
clone size: NA
V gene: TRBV6-1
D gene: NA
CDR3 protein: CASEWLGGSQPQHF
CDR3 DNA: TGTGCCAGCGAATGGTTGGGGGGCTCTCAGCCCCAGCATTTT

J gene: TRBJ1-5
clone size: many
V gene: TRBV4-2
D gene: NA
CDR3 protein: CASSQDRTPQPQHF
CDR3 DNA: TGTGCCAGCAGCCAAGATAGAACACCTCAGCCCCAGCATTTT

J gene: TRBJ1-2
clone size: NA
V gene: TRBV10-3
D gene: NA
CDR3 protein: CAISESGRVNYGYTF
CDR3 DNA: TGTGCCATCAGTGAGTCTGGGAGGGTAAACTATGGCTACACCTTC

J gene: TRBJ2-7
clone size: NA
V gene: TRBV7-2
D gene: NA
CDR3 protein: CASSFFHGTQYEQYF
CDR3 DNA: TGTGCCAGCAGCTTTTTCCACGGGACTCAATACGAGCAGTACTTC